This T cell receptor beta chain was found in a study of blood T cell repertoires in COVID-19. Whole-study context: PBMCs, B-cell-depleted T cells, or T cells were the source of the cDNA or gDNA that made up the material.

Germline V gene data show CDR1 as LNHDA and CDR2 as SQIVND (reference sequence). This CDR3 has 11 amino acids. In the source study's methods: For nucleated cells, counts were estimated from reference gene primer amplification. TCRdb's table, derived via immunoSEQ multiplex PCR, lists solely in-frame clones and lacks some. The V and J calls and clone size are taken from that table; D and trimming were inferred from the DNA. The sample comprises 260,000 or so clones, approximately 89% of which are singletons, and 0.95% to 1.5% rests with the top ten. In terms of age and location, participants ranged from roughly 18 to 100 years and lived in under 30 US areas.

V is TRBV19 and J is TRBJ2-3; D might be TRBD2 (5 bases). The receptor was derived from a woman aged 40 to 50 with acute COVID-19. The sample consisted of PBMCs or T cells enriched from blood (not recorded which). In DNA form, the CDR3 reads TGTAGCAGCGGAAGCACAGATACGCAGTATTTT. Its protein is CSSGSTDTQYF.